This T cell receptor (beta chain) derives from a study of shared clonotypes between healthy human individuals. General observations from the study: Deeper or shallower sequencing was expected to change how clonotypes are shared among donors.

CDR1 is LGHNT and CDR2 is FRNRAP in the germline V gene. Trimming removed 1 base at V and 9 bases at J, with 10 bases between. This CDR3 comprises 13 residues. About this clone: The antigen is unknown.

TCRdb's table, derived via immunoSEQ multiplex PCR, lists solely in-frame clones and lacks some. The sample lists roughly 1,000,000 clones; about four fifths were seen once. Sequencing input: memory CD4+ T cells from PBMCs. Subset meaning: CD45RA-negative fraction. This clonotype was sampled from a man aged 18 to 29 in good health. Some clones in this sample may be carry-over from other donors' samples. J is TRBJ1-3 and V is TRBV12-5; D uncertain. The CDR3 DNA reads TGTGCTAGTGGTTTGGGACCGCGAGGCACCATATATTTT. This translates into CASGLGPRGTIYF.